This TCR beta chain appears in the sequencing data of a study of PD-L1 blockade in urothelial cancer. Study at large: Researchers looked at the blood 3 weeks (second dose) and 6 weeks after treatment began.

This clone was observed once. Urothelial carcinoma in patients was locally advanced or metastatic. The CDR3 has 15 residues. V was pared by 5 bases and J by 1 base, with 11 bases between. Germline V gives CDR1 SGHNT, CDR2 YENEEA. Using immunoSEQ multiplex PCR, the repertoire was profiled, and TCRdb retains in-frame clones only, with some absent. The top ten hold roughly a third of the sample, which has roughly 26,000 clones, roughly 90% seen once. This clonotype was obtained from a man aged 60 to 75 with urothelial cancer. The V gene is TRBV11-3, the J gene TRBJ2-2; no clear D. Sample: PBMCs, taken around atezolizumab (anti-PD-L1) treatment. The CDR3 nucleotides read TGTGCCAGCAGCCTGAATTCAGGGAACACCGGGGAGCTGTTTTTT. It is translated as CASSLNSGNTGELFF.